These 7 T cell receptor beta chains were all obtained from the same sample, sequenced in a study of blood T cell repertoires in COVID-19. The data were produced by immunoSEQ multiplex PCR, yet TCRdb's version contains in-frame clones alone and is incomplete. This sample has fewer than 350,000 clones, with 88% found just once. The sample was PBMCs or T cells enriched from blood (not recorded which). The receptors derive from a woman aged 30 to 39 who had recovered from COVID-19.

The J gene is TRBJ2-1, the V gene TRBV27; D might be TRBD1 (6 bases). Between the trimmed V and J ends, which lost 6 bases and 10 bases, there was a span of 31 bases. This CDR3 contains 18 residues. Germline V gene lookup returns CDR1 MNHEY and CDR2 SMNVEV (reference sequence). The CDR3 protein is CASRGFVQGLLSYEEQFF. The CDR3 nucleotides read TGTGCCAGCAGGGGGTTTGTACAGGGCCTCCTCTCCTACGAAGAGCAGTTCTTC.

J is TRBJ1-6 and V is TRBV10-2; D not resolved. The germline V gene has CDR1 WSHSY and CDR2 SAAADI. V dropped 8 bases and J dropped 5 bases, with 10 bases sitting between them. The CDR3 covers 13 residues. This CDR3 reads CASQVWDNSPLHF. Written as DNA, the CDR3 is TGCGCCAGCCAGGTCTGGGATAATTCACCCCTCCACTTT.

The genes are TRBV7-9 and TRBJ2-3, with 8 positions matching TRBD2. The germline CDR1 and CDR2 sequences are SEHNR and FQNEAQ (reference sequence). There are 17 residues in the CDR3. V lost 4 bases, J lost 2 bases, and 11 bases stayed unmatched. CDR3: CASSSLTSGGYTDTQYF. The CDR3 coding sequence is TGTGCCAGCAGCTCCCTTACTAGCGGAGGTTACACAGATACGCAGTATTTT.

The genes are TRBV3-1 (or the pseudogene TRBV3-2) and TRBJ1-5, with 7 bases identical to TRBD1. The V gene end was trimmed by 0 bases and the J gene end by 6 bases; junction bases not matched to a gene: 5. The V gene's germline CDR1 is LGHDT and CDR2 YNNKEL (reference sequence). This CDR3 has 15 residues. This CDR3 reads CASSQDSRGAQPQHF. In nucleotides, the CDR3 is TGTGCCAGCAGCCAAGACTCCAGGGGGGCTCAGCCCCAGCATTTT.

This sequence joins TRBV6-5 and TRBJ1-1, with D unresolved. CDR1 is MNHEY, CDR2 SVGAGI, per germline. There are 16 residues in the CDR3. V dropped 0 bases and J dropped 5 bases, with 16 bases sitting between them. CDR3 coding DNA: TGTGCCAGCAGTTACTCGATAACCGGGTTTGGTACTGAAGCTTTCTTT. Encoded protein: CASSYSITGFGTEAFF.

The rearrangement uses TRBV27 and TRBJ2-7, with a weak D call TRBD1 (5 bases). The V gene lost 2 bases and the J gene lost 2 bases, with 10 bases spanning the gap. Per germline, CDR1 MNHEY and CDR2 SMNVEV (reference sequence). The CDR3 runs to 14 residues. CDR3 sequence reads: CASSLVAGPYEQYF. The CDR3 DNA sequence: TGTGCCAGCAGTTTAGTGGCAGGGCCCTACGAGCAGTACTTC.

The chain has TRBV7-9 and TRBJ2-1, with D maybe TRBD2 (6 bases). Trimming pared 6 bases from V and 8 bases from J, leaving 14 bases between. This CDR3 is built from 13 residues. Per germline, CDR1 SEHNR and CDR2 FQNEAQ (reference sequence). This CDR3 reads CASRSPREDEQFF. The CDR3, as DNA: TGTGCCAGCAGATCCCCCAGGGAGGATGAGCAGTTCTTC.